This T cell receptor beta chain was captured by sequencing in a study of T cells after yellow fever vaccination. This clonotype showed up just a few times. Its antigen is still unknown. TCRdb fed the 5' RACE reads into MiXCR, producing one record per CDR3 protein. The sample records about 300,000 distinct CDR3 sequences, 4% being singletons. There are 17 residues in the CDR3. CDR1 and CDR2 (germline): SGHTA, FQGNSA. Trimming removed 0 bases at V and 6 bases at J, with 20 bases between. The study, taken as a whole, reports: Re-detected after boosting: most primary clones, 96% of CD4 and about 85% of CD8. Abundant clonotypes from the bulk population could contaminate FACS-sorted repertoires. Weaker, the secondary response had a peak occurring faster, on day 5 versus 15.

The source was PBMCs, collected 5 days after the yellow fever booster vaccination. V and J are TRBV7-2 and TRBJ1-2, with D perhaps matching TRBD1 (5 bases). The TCR originated in a young man who received the YFV17D yellow fever vaccine. CDR3 residues: CASSLAGRGPLWNGYTF. The CDR3 DNA is TGTGCCAGCAGCTTAGCGGGGCGGGGACCGCTTTGGAATGGCTACACCTTC.